The 16 T cell receptor beta chains in this list originate from one sample, sequenced in a study of T cells after yellow fever vaccination. Using its own MiXCR run on the 5' RACE reads, TCRdb lists one record per CDR3 protein. This table holds 340,000 or so distinct CDR3 sequences, around 12% found once. The sequences come from CD4+ T cells sorted from PBMCs, collected 15 days after the yellow fever booster vaccination. The receptors originated from a man younger than 30 who received the YFV17D yellow fever vaccine.

This clonotype was seen only a few times. V usage is TRBV6-1 and J usage is TRBJ2-3; D not certain. This CDR3 contains 12 residues. Germline V lookup: CDR1 MNHNS, CDR2 SASEGT. V was shortened by 2 bases and J by 6 bases, with 6 bases between the two germline ends. Written as DNA, the CDR3 is TGTGCCAGCAGTGAATTTCGGGATACGCAGTATTTT. It yields the protein CASSEFRDTQYF.

This clonotype showed up just a few times. The chain joins TRBV29-1 to TRBJ2-3; 7 nucleotides match TRBD2. Trimming took 8 bases from V and 0 from J; bases not matched to a gene: 11. The CDR3 runs 15 residues. From germline, CDR1 is SQVTM and CDR2 ANQGSEA. The CDR3 DNA sequence: TGCAGCATCCTGGGACTAACACTTAGCACAGATACGCAGTATTTT. This encodes CSILGLTLSTDTQYF.

This clonotype was picked up many times. The V gene is TRBV12-3 or TRBV12-4, the J gene TRBJ2-5; D is uncertain. CDR3 size: 12 residues. Between the trimmed V and J ends, which lost 10 bases and 1 base, there was a span of 10 bases. CDR3 coding DNA: TGTGCCACCAGAAGGTCCCAAGAGACCCAGTACTTC. This codes for CATRRSQETQYF.

The chain is built from TRBV12-3 or TRBV12-4 and TRBJ2-5, with 12 positions matching TRBD2. This CDR3 is built from 15 residues. Trimming took 7 bases from V and 5 from J; bases not matched to a gene: 8. In DNA, the CDR3 is TGTGCCAGCACCCCCTCCGGACTAGCGGGGGAGACCCAGTACTTC. Protein: CASTPSGLAGETQYF.

The V gene is TRBV7-3, the J gene TRBJ2-3, with D tentatively TRBD2 (6 bases). Deletions cut 2 bases from V and 4 bases from J, with 13 bases between. The CDR3 sequence is 15 residues long. CDR1 SGHTA and CDR2 FQGTGA come from the germline V gene. As DNA, the CDR3 is TGTGCCAGCAGCTTAGGAGCGGGTATGTCAGATACGCAGTATTTT. Amino acids: CASSLGAGMSDTQYF. The entire variable domain, with the rest obtained from reference TRBV7-3 and TRBJ2-3, is as follows: GAGVSQTPSNKVTEKGKYVELRCDPISGHTALYWYRQSLGQGPEFLIYFQGTGAADDSGLPNDRFFAVRPEGSVSTLKIQRTERGDSAVYLCASSLGAGMSDTQYFGPGTRLTVL.

The chain links TRBV5-1 to TRBJ1-2; no reliable D call. CDR3 length: 14 amino acids. Trimming shortened V by 0 bases and J by 6 bases, and 12 bases separated the two germline ends. Germline V lookup: CDR1 SGHRS, CDR2 YFSETQ. The CDR3 DNA is TGCGCCAGCAGCTTGGCTGCGGGCGAGAATGGCTACACCTTC. Protein sequence: CASSLAAGENGYTF.

This clonotype has more than one count but fewer than ten. The chain recombines TRBV5-1 with TRBJ2-5; no definite D call. The germline CDR1 and CDR2 sequences are SGHRS and YFSETQ. CDR3 length: 13 amino acids. Trimming shortened V by 4 bases and J by 5 bases, and 12 bases separated the two germline ends. DNA of the CDR3: TGCGCCAGCAGCCCCCGAACCCCGGAGACCCAGTACTTC. Amino acid sequence: CASSPRTPETQYF.

Here the CDR3 reads CASSFRKGVEAFF. The CDR3 DNA follows: TGTGCCAGCAGTTTTAGGAAAGGGGTTGAAGCTTTCTTT. The V call is TRBV12-3 or TRBV12-4, the J call TRBJ1-1; D is possibly TRBD1 (5 bases). Trimming left V 3 bases short and J 7 bases short, with 12 bases between. The CDR3 is made up of 13 amino acids.

The chain combines TRBV7-9 with TRBJ1-2; D uncertain. The V gene's germline CDR1 is SEHNR and CDR2 FQNEAQ (reference sequence). The CDR3 has 12 residues. The ends were cut back, 4 bases at V and 7 bases at J, with 10 bases in the middle. The CDR3 is CASSSGPGGYTF. The DNA for the CDR3 is TGTGCCAGCAGCTCCGGTCCAGGTGGCTACACCTTC.

This clonotype came up a few times. The CDR3 DNA reads as TGTGCCAGCTCACGGGCCCTAACTAGCACAGATACGCAGTATTTT. It encodes CASSRALTSTDTQYF. V gene TRBV18 combines with J gene TRBJ2-3; D remains ambiguous. The CDR3 covers 15 residues. V lost 4 bases to trimming and J lost 0 bases, with 11 bases between them. Germline CDR1 and CDR2: KGHSH and LQKENI.

A few counts support this clonotype. The chain joins TRBV19 to TRBJ2-2; 10 nucleotides agree with TRBD1. CDR3 size: 15 residues. CDR1 and CDR2 (germline): LNHDA, SQIVND (reference sequence). Losses at the gene ends were 4 bases for V and 6 bases for J; bases not matched to a gene: 5. CDR3 sequence (DNA): TGTGCCAGTAGTAGGGACAGGGGCCAGTCCGGGGAGCTGTTTTTT. Its translation: CASSRDRGQSGELFF.

This clonotype was counted ten times or more. The chain links TRBV12-3 or TRBV12-4 to TRBJ2-7; TRBD1 matches at 7 bases. This CDR3 comprises 13 residues. Trimming removed 5 bases from V and 9 bases from J; junction bases left unmatched: 10. CDR3 nucleotide sequence: TGTGCCAGCAGTACCGACAGGGCCCAACGGCAGTACGTC. Protein: CASSTDRAQRQYV.

This clonotype was observed many times. The V and J genes are TRBV7-3 and TRBJ2-3; a weak D match, TRBD2 (6 bases). Trimming removed 6 bases from V and 1 base from J, with 11 bases in between. The CDR3 consists of 14 residues. Germline V gene sequence: CDR1 SGHTA, CDR2 FQGTGA. The CDR3 DNA follows: TGTGCCAGCAGTTCCGGGGGAGGCACAGATACGCAGTATTTT. It yields the protein CASSSGGGTDTQYF. Looking up the rest from reference TRBV7-3 and TRBJ2-3 gives the full variable domain: GAGVSQTPSNKVTEKGKYVELRCDPISGHTALYWYRQSLGQGPEFLIYFQGTGAADDSGLPNDRFFAVRPEGSVSTLKIQRTERGDSAVYLCASSSGGGTDTQYFGPGTRLTVL.

This clonotype was seen a few times. This chain joins TRBV5-1 and TRBJ2-2; D uncertain. Trimming left V 0 bases short and J 2 bases short, with 8 bases between. The CDR3 has 15 amino acids. Germline-derived CDR1 and CDR2 are SGHRS and YFSETQ. The CDR3 sequence is CASSLVAENTGELFF. CDR3 nucleotides: TGCGCCAGCAGCTTGGTGGCGGAAAACACCGGGGAGCTGTTTTTT. Full variable domain (missing parts from reference TRBV5-1 and TRBJ2-2): KAGVTQTPRYLIKTRGQQVTLSCSPISGHRSVSWYQQTPGQGLQFLFEYFSETQRNKGNFPGRFSGRQFSNSRSEMNVSTLELGDSALYLCASSLVAENTGELFFGEGSRLTVL.

In this sample, this clonotype turned up a few times. The rearrangement joins TRBV27 to TRBJ2-3; D uncertain. The CDR3 has 15 residues. Germline lookup yields CDR1 MNHEY and CDR2 SMNVEV (reference sequence). V lost 6 bases, J lost 0 bases, and 13 bases lay in between. For the CDR3, the DNA is TGTGCCAGCAGACCTACGAAGGGCAGCACAGATACGCAGTATTTT. Translated, it gives CASRPTKGSTDTQYF.

This clonotype was counted ten times or more. The rearrangement uses TRBV3-1 and TRBJ1-6, with 8 bases aligning to TRBD1. CDR1 is LGHDT, CDR2 YNNKEL, per germline (reference sequence). There are 15 residues in the CDR3. V gave up 4 bases and J gave up 6 bases; unmatched junction bases: 5. CDR3 nucleotides: TGTGCCAGCAGCCCCCGGGACAGGATTAATTCACCCCTCCACTTT. This gives the protein CASSPRDRINSPLHF.